Below, one T cell receptor (beta chain) is given with its context. The target antigen is unknown. Only in-frame clones appear in the TCRdb table, and some are missing; sequencing was by immunoSEQ multiplex PCR. The table has under 850,000 clones, about 92% seen once. The sample originates from a study of shared clonotypes between healthy human individuals. The study, taken as a whole, reports: Only a few donors were included, so the genetic and exposure-history diversity represented was limited. Non-shared clonotypes showed lower generation probabilities than clonotypes common to all four donors.

Positive CCR7 selection of CD45RO-negative cells yielded the naive CD8 cells, and terminally differentiated effector memory CD45RA+ cells were excluded. Everyone who donated was a Caucasian adult who lived in Nashville, Tennessee. The J segment lost 0 bases and the V segment lost 5 bases, leaving 12 bases of the junction unmatched. In germline, CDR1 is SQVTM, CDR2 ANQGSEA. The CDR3 totals 17 residues. This sequence was found in a man aged 25-45 years in good health. V gene TRBV29-1 combines with J gene TRBJ2-1; 8 bases are shared with TRBD2. The sample consisted of naive CD8+ T cells sorted from blood. DNA for the CDR3: TGCAGCGTTCTCCCAATAGAGAGCGGGAGCTCCTACAATGAGCAGTTCTTC. It translates to CSVLPIESGSSYNEQFF.